This passage covers 28 T cell receptor beta chains from one sample sequenced in a study of response to subunit inactivated influenza vaccine (dated by TCRdb to 2016 to 2019). Libraries were built with RT-PCR. TCRdb names Illumina HiSeq 2500 as the instrument used. The public reads were reprocessed in TCRdb via fastp at Q25 and MiXCR, keeping in-frame beta chains. Rows matching on CDR3 protein sequence are summarized as one entry with the most common DNA and genes. The sample includes 860,000 or so distinct CDR3 sequences, with 20% to 25% observed a single time. Clones ranked in the top ten supply about 10% of the sample. The sequencing used PBMCs from blood, collected approximately 5 days after vaccination. The source is a man in his fifties who received an inactivated influenza vaccine. Donor details come from another sample of the same person, matched by shared clones.

There are a few counts of this clonotype. The chain joins TRBV11-2 to TRBJ2-5; TRBD1 might be the D (6 bases). The germline CDR1 and CDR2 sequences are SGHAT and FQNNGV. This CDR3 spans 15 amino acids. Trimming removed 5 bases from V and 1 base from J, with 14 bases in between. CDR3 DNA sequence: TGTGCCAGCAGCCTGCAGTCAGGGGCCCAAGAGACCCAGTACTTC. Its protein product is CASSLQSGAQETQYF.

This clonotype was found many times. The rearrangement links TRBV20-1 to TRBJ2-1; D gene ambiguous. Trimming took off 1 base at V and 4 bases at J, with 5 bases between the two ends. The CDR3 has 12 amino acids. Germline CDR1 and CDR2: DFQATT and SNEGSKA (reference sequence). The CDR3 DNA sequence: TGCAGTGCTAGAGGAGGATACAATGAGCAGTTCTTC. Its translation: CSARGGYNEQFF.

This clonotype was observed a few times. V usage is TRBV28 and J usage is TRBJ2-7, with 12 bases fitting TRBD1. Germline CDR1 reads MDHEN; CDR2 reads SYDVKM. The trim removed 6 bases at V and 7 bases at J, leaving 10 bases unmatched. The CDR3 is 15 amino acids. CDR3 loop: CASRKPGQGAKEQYF. The CDR3 DNA sequence: TGTGCCAGCAGAAAACCGGGACAGGGGGCTAAAGAGCAGTACTTC.

The chain recombines TRBV7-9 with TRBJ2-5, with a possible D match to TRBD1 (7 bases). The CDR3 loop spans 16 amino acids. Trimming left V 5 bases short and J 4 bases short, with 20 bases between. CDR1 SEHNR and CDR2 FQNEAQ come from the germline V gene (reference sequence). The CDR3 protein is CASSQGGIPQGETQYF. DNA for the CDR3: TGTGCCAGCAGCCAGGGGGGAATCCCGCAAGGAGAGACCCAGTACTTC.

The sample holds a few counts of this clonotype. V is TRBV15 and J is TRBJ1-3; 8 bases map to TRBD1. This CDR3 region has 17 residues. Germline V gives CDR1 LNHNV, CDR2 YYDKDF (reference sequence). With 0 bases clipped from V and 0 bases from J, the junction kept 4 bases outside the gene matches. The DNA for the CDR3 is TGTGCCACCAGCAGAGATCAGACAGGGGCCTCTGGAAACACCATATATTTT. It yields the protein CATSRDQTGASGNTIYF.

The gene calls are TRBV20-1 and TRBJ2-2; TRBD1 matches at 7 bases. The junction had 10 bases not matched to a gene; V was cut back by 1 base and J by 2 bases. Germline V gene lookup returns CDR1 DFQATT and CDR2 SNEGSKA (reference sequence). The CDR3 length is 17 residues. Here the CDR3 DNA reads TGCAGTGCTAGAGGCGACCAAGGGGGCTCCAACACCGGGGAGCTGTTTTTT. This encodes CSARGDQGGSNTGELFF.

V is TRBV5-4 and J is TRBJ2-7; 10 bases match TRBD1. Unmatched junction bases numbered 8, after V lost 4 bases and J lost 7 bases. Germline loops: CDR1 SGHNT, CDR2 YYREEE (reference sequence). The CDR3 sequence is 14 residues long. CDR3 residues: CASSRGTGVLEQYF. The CDR3 region has the DNA TGTGCCAGCAGCCGAGGGACAGGGGTGTTGGAGCAGTACTTC.

The V gene is TRBV6-5, the J gene TRBJ1-2; weak D call: TRBD1 (5 bases). Germline CDR1 and CDR2: MNHEY and SVGAGI. The CDR3 contains 15 residues. V gave up 2 bases and J gave up 3 bases, with 13 bases separating them. The DNA of the CDR3 is TGTGCCAGCAGTTACGGCAGACAGTGGGACTATGGCTACACCTTC. This sequence encodes CASSYGRQWDYGYTF.

This clonotype was detected a few times. The rearrangement uses TRBV12-3 or TRBV12-4 and TRBJ2-3, with D unclear. V lost 6 bases and J lost 5, with 9 bases in between. The CDR3 length is 12 residues. The CDR3 nucleotides read TGTGCCAGCAGAATAGAAGGAGATACGCAGTATTTT. Translating it yields CASRIEGDTQYF.

This clonotype has a handful of counts. This chain connects TRBV29-1 to TRBJ2-7; either TRBD1 or TRBD2 may supply D (5 bases each). The CDR3 sequence is 11 residues long. The V gene's germline CDR1 is SQVTM and CDR2 ANQGSEA. Trimming pared 7 bases from V and 3 bases from J, leaving 10 bases between. The CDR3 reads CSGRDDYEQYF. The DNA for the CDR3 is TGCAGCGGCCGGGACGACTACGAGCAGTACTTC.

The rearrangement joins TRBV20-1 to TRBJ2-2, with D possibly being TRBD1 (5 bases). CDR1 and CDR2 from the germline V gene are DFQATT and SNEGSKA (reference sequence). This CDR3 comprises 15 residues. Trimming stripped 6 bases from V and 7 bases from J, with 21 bases between. The CDR3 here is CSAQTDRGHDGELFF. In DNA, the CDR3 is TGCAGTGCACAGACTGACCGCGGACATGACGGGGAGCTGTTTTTT.

This clonotype has only a few counts. The chain recombines TRBV6-5 with TRBJ1-3; D is undetermined. The germline V gene encodes CDR1 MNHEY and CDR2 SVGAGI. The CDR3 sequence is 11 residues long. With 7 bases removed from V and 3 bases from J, the gap between germline ends came to 4 bases. CDR3 region: CASKSGNTIYF. CDR3 sequence (DNA): TGTGCCAGCAAGAGTGGAAACACCATATATTTT.

This clonotype was counted once. V gene TRBV7-6 combines with J gene TRBJ2-6; TRBD1 is a possible D gene (6 bases). V dropped 1 base and J dropped 0 bases, with 22 bases sitting between them. The CDR3 contains 21 residues. Germline CDR1 and CDR2: SGHVS and FNYEAQ. The CDR3, as DNA: TGTGCCAGCAGCTTAGGAACATGGACAGCAATGTTTTCCTCTGGGGCCAACGTCCTGACTTTC. As protein: CASSLGTWTAMFSSGANVLTF.

The chain joins TRBV24-1 to TRBJ2-3; 7 bases align to TRBD1. This CDR3 contains 15 residues. J lost 2 bases, V lost 4 bases, and 5 bases had no gene match. Germline V gene lookup returns CDR1 KGHDR and CDR2 SFDVKD. The CDR3 DNA is TGTGCCACCAGTGACAGACAGGGCCCCACAGATACGCAGTATTTT. Encoded protein: CATSDRQGPTDTQYF.

The rearrangement joins TRBV6-5 to TRBJ2-3; D is possibly TRBD1 (5 bases). The germline V gene has CDR1 MNHEY and CDR2 SVGAGI. The CDR3 consists of 15 residues. Trimming removed 2 bases at V and 3 bases at J, with 12 bases between. CDR3 DNA: TGTGCCAGCAGTTACCAGATCTCAGGGACAGATACGCAGTATTTT. It encodes CASSYQISGTDTQYF.

CDR3 protein: CASRRDRATYEQYF. The CDR3 nucleotides read TGTGCCAGCAGAAGGGACAGGGCTACCTACGAGCAGTACTTC. V and J are TRBV12-3 or TRBV12-4 and TRBJ2-7; 9 bases fit TRBD1. The J segment lost 2 bases and the V segment lost 6 bases, leaving 5 bases of the junction unmatched. The CDR3 extends over 14 amino acids.

In its sample, this clonotype was seen a few times. J is TRBJ1-5 and V is TRBV15; 7 bases are a match to TRBD1. The CDR3 has 15 residues. In germline, CDR1 is LNHNV, CDR2 YYDKDF (reference sequence). Losses at the gene ends were 2 bases for V and 5 bases for J; bases not matched to a gene: 6. The CDR3 loop is CATSRYGTEHQPQHF. CDR3 in DNA: TGTGCCACCAGCAGATACGGGACAGAGCATCAGCCCCAGCATTTT.

The CDR3 DNA sequence: TGTGCCAGCAGGGCCCCGGGACTAGCGTTGGGCGATGAGCAGTTCTTC. It translates to CASRAPGLALGDEQFF. The chain couples TRBV7-9 to TRBJ2-1, with TRBD2 matching 10 bases. The V and J ends lost 6 bases and 8 bases, in that order; junction bases with no gene match: 13. Germline CDR1 and CDR2: SEHNR and FQNEAQ (reference sequence). CDR3 length: 16 residues.

This clonotype was seen more than once but under ten times. J is TRBJ2-1 and V is TRBV6-2 or TRBV6-3; TRBD1 matches at 11 bases. Germline values: CDR1 MNHEY, CDR2 SVGEGT. The CDR3 has 14 amino acids. V dropped 2 bases and J dropped 8; count of bases not matched to a gene: 2. Here the CDR3 reads CASSYGQGAHEQFF. In DNA, the CDR3 is TGTGCCAGCAGTTACGGACAGGGGGCGCATGAGCAGTTCTTC.

CDR3 sequence reads: CAARVGNTEAFF. The CDR3 region has the DNA TGTGCCGCCCGGGTTGGGAACACTGAAGCTTTCTTT. V usage is TRBV12-3 or TRBV12-4 and J usage is TRBJ1-1; unclear D gene. V shed 11 bases and J shed 1 base, with 11 bases lying between them. The CDR3 spans 12 residues.

The V call is TRBV6-2 or TRBV6-3, the J call TRBJ2-1, with 15 bases fitting TRBD2. Germline-derived CDR1 and CDR2 are MNHEY and SVGEGT. The CDR3 loop spans 22 amino acids. The trim removed 7 bases at V and 7 bases at J, leaving 26 bases unmatched. CDR3 loop: CASTQGRTSGRVFYEAGNEQFF. DNA of the CDR3: TGTGCCAGCACCCAAGGGAGGACTAGCGGGAGGGTTTTTTATGAGGCGGGGAATGAGCAGTTCTTC.

This clonotype has more than one count but fewer than ten. The V gene is TRBV9, the J gene TRBJ1-6; no definite D call. CDR3 length equals 15 residues. The V gene's germline CDR1 is SGDLS and CDR2 YYNGEE. V lost 1 base to trimming and J lost 10 bases, with 15 bases between them. CDR3 sequence reads: CASSVTVKSSSPLHF. CDR3 coding DNA: TGTGCCAGCAGCGTAACGGTCAAAAGCAGCTCACCCCTCCACTTT.

The chain carries TRBV10-3 and TRBJ2-7; tentatively, D is TRBD1 (5 bases). This CDR3 has 13 residues. Germline values: CDR1 ENHRY, CDR2 SYGVKD. V shed 4 bases and J shed 2 bases, with 9 bases lying between them. This CDR3 is CAISARATYEQYF. The CDR3 DNA reads TGTGCCATCAGTGCCAGGGCGACCTACGAGCAGTACTTC.

The chain employs TRBV7-9 and TRBJ2-1, with 12 bases matching TRBD2. This CDR3 region has 15 residues. CDR1 is SEHNR and CDR2 is FQNEAQ in the germline V gene (reference sequence). The ends lost 5 bases at V and 8 bases at J; junction bases unmatched: 7. CDR3 sequence (DNA): TGTGCCAGCAGCGCCCGACTAGCGGGAGAACATGAGCAGTTCTTC. Translating gives CASSARLAGEHEQFF.

This clonotype was counted between two and nine times. The chain combines TRBV20-1 with TRBJ1-5, with D possibly TRBD1 on 6 matching bases. V lost 0 bases and J lost 1, with 19 bases in between. The CDR3 is made up of 18 amino acids. From germline, CDR1 is DFQATT and CDR2 SNEGSKA (reference sequence). The DNA for the CDR3 is TGCAGTGCTAGAGATCTATCGCGGGGGGCGCGGAGCAATCAGCCCCAGCATTTT. This translates into CSARDLSRGARSNQPQHF.

The rearrangement links TRBV10-3 to TRBJ2-1; no firm D call. This CDR3 region has 14 residues. Trimming took off 0 bases at V and 5 bases at J, with 8 bases between the two ends. CDR1 is ENHRY, CDR2 SYGVKD, per germline. Here the CDR3 reads CAISESNKDNEQFF. CDR3 DNA: TGTGCCATCAGTGAGTCGAATAAGGACAATGAGCAGTTCTTC.

This clonotype was detected many times. Here the CDR3 DNA reads TGTGCCATCAGTGAGTCGATTTCGACAGGGGCGATTAACACTGAAGCTTTCTTT. This sequence encodes CAISESISTGAINTEAFF. The chain couples TRBV10-3 to TRBJ1-1, with 8 bases lining up with TRBD1. V lost 0 bases, J lost 2 bases, and 11 bases stayed unmatched. Germline CDR1 reads ENHRY; CDR2 reads SYGVKD. The CDR3 loop spans 18 amino acids.

This clonotype has more than one count but fewer than ten. This sequence joins TRBV14 and TRBJ2-7; 7 positions match TRBD1. V lost 6 bases to trimming and J lost 4 bases; unmatched junction nucleotides: 15. Germline V gene lookup returns CDR1 SGHDN and CDR2 FVKESK. The CDR3 covers 16 residues. The CDR3 nucleotides read TGTGCCAGCAGTCGCACAGGGGTCGTTTCCCGATACGAGCAGTACTTC. Translation gives CASSRTGVVSRYEQYF.